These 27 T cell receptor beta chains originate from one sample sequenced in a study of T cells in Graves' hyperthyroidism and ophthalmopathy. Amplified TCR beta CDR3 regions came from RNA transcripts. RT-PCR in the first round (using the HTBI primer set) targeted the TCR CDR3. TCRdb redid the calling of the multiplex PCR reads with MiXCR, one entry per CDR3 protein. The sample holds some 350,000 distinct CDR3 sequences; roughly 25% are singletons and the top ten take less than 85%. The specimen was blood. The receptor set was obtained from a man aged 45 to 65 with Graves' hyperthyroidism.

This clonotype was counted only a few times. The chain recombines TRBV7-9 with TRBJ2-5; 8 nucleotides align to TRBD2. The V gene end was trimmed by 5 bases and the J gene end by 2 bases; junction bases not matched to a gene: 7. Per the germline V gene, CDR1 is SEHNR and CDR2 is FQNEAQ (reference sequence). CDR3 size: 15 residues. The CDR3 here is CASSILGTSQETQYF. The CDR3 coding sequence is TGTGCCAGCAGCATCCTCGGGACTAGTCAAGAGACCCAGTACTTC. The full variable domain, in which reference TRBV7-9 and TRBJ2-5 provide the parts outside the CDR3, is DTGVSQNPRHKITKRGQNVTFRCDPISEHNRLYWYRQTLGQGPEFLTYFQNEAQLEKSRLLSDRFSAERPKGSFSTLEIQRTEQGDSAMYLCASSILGTSQETQYFGPGTRLLVL.

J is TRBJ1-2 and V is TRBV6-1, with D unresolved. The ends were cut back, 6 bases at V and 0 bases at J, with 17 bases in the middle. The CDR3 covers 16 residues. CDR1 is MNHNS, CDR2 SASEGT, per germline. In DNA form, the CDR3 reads TGTGCCAGCAGCAACGCCCCGGACGGTTCTAACTATGGCTACACCTTC. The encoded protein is CASSNAPDGSNYGYTF.

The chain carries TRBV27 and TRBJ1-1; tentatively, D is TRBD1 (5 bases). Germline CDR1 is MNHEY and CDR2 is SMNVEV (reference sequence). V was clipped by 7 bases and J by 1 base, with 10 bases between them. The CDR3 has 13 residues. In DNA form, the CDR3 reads TGTGCCAGCACCTCCGGGGCGAACACTGAAGCTTTCTTT. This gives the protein CASTSGANTEAFF.

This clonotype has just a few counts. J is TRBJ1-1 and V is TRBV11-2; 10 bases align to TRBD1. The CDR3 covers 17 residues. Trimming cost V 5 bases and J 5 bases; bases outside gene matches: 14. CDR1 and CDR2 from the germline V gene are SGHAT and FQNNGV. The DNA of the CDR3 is TGTGCCAGCAGCCCCGGGACAGGGGCAATTCGGAGGACTGAAGCTTTCTTT. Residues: CASSPGTGAIRRTEAFF.

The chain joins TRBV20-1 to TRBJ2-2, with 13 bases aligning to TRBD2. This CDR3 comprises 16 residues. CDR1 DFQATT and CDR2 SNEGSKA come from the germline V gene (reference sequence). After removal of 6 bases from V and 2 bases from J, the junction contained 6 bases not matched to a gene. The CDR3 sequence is CSATGTSGTNTGELFF. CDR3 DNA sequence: TGCAGTGCAACCGGGACTAGCGGGACTAACACCGGGGAGCTGTTTTTT.

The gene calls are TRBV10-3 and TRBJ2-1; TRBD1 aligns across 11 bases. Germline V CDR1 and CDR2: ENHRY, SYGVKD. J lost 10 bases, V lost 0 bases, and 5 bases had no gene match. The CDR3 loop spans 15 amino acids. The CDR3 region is CAISESAGQGDEQFF. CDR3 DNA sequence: TGTGCCATCAGTGAGTCAGCGGGACAGGGGGACGAGCAGTTCTTC.

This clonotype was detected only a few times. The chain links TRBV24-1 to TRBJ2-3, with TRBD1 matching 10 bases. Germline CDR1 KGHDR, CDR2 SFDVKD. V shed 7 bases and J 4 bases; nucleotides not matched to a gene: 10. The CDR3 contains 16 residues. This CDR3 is CATSKTGTGEPDTQYF. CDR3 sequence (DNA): TGTGCCACCAGCAAAACCGGGACAGGGGAACCAGATACGCAGTATTTT.

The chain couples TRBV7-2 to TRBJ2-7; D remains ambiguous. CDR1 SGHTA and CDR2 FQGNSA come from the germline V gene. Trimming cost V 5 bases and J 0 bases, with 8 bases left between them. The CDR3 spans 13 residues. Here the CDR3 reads CASSQAVSYEQYF. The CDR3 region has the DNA TGTGCCAGCAGCCAGGCGGTCTCCTACGAGCAGTACTTC.

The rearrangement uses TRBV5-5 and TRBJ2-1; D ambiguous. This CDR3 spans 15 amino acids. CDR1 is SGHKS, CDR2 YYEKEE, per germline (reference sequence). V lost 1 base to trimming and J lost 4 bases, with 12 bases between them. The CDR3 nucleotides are TGTGCCAGCAGCTTGCAATTAACCTTATACAATGAGCAGTTCTTC. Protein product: CASSLQLTLYNEQFF.

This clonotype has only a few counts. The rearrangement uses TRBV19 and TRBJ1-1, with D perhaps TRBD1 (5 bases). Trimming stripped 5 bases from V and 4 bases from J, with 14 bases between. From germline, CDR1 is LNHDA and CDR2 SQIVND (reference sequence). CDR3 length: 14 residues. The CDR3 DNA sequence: TGTGCCAGTAGTTTCGGGGCGGCGTCCACTGAAGCTTTCTTT. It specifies CASSFGAASTEAFF.

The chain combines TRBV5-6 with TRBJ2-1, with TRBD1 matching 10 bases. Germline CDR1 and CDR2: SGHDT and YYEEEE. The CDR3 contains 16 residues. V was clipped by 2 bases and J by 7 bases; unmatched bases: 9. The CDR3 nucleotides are TGTGCCAGCAGCTTTCCCTCGGGACAGGGGTTAAATGAGCAGTTCTTC. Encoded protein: CASSFPSGQGLNEQFF.

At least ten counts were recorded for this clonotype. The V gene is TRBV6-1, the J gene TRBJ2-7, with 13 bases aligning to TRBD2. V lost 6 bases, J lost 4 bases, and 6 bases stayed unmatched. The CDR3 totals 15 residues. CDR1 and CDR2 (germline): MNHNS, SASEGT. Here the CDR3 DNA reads TGTGCCAGCAGCAGAGGGACTAGCGGGGCGTACGAGCAGTACTTC. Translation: CASSRGTSGAYEQYF.

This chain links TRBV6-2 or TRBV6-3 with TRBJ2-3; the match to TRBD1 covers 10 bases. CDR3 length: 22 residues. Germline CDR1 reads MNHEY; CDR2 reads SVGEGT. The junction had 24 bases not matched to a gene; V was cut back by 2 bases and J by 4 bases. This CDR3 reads CASSYPSSGTGARLGGPDTQYF. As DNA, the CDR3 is TGTGCCAGCAGTTACCCTTCTTCCGGGACAGGGGCCCGCTTGGGTGGCCCAGATACGCAGTATTTT.

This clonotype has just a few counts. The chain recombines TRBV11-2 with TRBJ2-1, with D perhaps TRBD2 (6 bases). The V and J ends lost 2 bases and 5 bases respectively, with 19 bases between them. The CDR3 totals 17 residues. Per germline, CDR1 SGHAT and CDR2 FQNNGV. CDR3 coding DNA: TGTGCCAGCAGCTTAAGGAGGGGCCTAGCGAAAGACAATGAGCAGTTCTTC. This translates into CASSLRRGLAKDNEQFF. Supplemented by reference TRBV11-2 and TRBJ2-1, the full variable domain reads EAGVAQSPRYKIIEKRQSVAFWCNPISGHATLYWYQQILGQGPKLLIQFQNNGVVDDSQLPKDRFSAERLKGVDSTLKIQPAKLEDSAVYLCASSLRRGLAKDNEQFFGPGTRLTVL.

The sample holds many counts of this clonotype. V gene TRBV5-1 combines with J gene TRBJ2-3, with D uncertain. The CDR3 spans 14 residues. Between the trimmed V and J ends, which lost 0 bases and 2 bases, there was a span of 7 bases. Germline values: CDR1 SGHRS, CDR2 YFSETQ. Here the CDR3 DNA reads TGCGCCAGCAGCTTGGCAACGGCCACAGATACGCAGTATTTT. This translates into CASSLATATDTQYF.

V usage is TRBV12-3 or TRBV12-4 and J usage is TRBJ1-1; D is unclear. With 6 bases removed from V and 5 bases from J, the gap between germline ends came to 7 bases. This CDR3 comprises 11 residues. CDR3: CASSRVTEAFF. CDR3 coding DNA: TGTGCCAGCAGCCGGGTTACTGAAGCTTTCTTT.

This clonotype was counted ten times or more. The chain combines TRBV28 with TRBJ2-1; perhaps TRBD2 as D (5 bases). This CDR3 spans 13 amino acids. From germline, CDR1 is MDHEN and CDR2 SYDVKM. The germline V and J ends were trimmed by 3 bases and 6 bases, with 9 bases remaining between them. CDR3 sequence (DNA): TGTGCCAGCAGTTTGAGGGTCCGCAATGAGCAGTTCTTC. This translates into CASSLRVRNEQFF.

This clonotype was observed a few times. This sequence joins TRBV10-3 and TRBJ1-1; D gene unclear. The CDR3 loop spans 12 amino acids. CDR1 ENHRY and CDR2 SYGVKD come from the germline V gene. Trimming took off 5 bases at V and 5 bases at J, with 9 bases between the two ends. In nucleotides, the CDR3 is TGTGCCATCAGTCCGGGTCCTACTGAAGCTTTCTTT. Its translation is CAISPGPTEAFF.

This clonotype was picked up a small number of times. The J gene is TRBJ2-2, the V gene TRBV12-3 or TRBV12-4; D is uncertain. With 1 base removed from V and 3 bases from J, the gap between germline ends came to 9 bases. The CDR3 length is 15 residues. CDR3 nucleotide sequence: TGTGCCAGCAGTTTAGTGCACCTTGACACCGGGGAGCTGTTTTTT. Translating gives CASSLVHLDTGELFF.

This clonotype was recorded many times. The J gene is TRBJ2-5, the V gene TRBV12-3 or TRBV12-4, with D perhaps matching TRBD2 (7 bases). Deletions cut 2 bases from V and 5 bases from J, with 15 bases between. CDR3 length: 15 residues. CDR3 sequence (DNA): TGTGCCAGCAGTTTAAGGGGGAGGGCCGGGGAGACCCAGTACTTC. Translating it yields CASSLRGRAGETQYF.

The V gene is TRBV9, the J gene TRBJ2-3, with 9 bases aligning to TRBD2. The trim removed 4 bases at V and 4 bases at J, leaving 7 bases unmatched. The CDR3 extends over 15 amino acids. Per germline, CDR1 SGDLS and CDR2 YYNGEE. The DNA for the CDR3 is TGTGCCAGCAGCAGGAGGACTAGCGAATCAGATACGCAGTATTTT. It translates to CASSRRTSESDTQYF.

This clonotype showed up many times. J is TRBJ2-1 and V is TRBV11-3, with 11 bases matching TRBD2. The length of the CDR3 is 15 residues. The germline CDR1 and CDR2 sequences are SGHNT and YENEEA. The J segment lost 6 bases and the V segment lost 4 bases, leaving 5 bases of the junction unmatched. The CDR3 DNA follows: TGTGCCAGCAGCTACACGGGACTAGCGGCCAATGAGCAGTTCTTC. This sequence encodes CASSYTGLAANEQFF.

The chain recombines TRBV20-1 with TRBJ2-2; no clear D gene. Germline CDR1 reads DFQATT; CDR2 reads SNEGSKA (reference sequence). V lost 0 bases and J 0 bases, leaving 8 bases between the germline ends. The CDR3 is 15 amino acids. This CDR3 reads CSAREAPSNTGELFF. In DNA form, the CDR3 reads TGCAGTGCTAGAGAGGCACCCTCGAACACCGGGGAGCTGTTTTTT.

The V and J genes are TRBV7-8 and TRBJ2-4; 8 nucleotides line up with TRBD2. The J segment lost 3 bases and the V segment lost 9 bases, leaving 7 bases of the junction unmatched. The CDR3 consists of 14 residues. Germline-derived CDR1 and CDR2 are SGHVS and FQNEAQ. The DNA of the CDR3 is TGTGCCAGTGGCCCCGGGGGGGTCAAAAACATTCAGTACTTC. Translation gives CASGPGGVKNIQYF.

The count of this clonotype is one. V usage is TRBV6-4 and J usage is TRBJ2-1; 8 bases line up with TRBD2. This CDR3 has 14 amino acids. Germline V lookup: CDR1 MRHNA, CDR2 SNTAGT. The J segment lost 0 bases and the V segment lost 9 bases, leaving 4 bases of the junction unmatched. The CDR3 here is CARYGGGSYNEQFF. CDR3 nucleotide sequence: TGTGCCAGATACGGGGGGGGCTCCTACAATGAGCAGTTCTTC.

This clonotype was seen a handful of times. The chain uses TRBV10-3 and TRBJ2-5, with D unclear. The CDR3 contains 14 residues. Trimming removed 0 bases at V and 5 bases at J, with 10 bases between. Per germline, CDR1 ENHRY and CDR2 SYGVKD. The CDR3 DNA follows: TGTGCCATCAGTGAGTCGTCAGGAAGGGAGACCCAGTACTTC. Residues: CAISESSGRETQYF.

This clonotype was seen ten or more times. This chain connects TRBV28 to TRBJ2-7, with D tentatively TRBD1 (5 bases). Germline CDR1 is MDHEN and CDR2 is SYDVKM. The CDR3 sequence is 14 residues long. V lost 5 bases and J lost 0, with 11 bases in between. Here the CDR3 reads CASSNRPASYEQYF. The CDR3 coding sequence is TGTGCCAGCAGTAACAGGCCAGCCTCCTACGAGCAGTACTTC.